A selection of T cell receptor beta chains follows, all from one sample in a study of CD8+ T cells in alopecia areata. Generated by immunoSEQ multiplex PCR, the TCRdb table keeps only in-frame clones and is missing some. The table shows under 350,000 clones, with 58% occurring only once. The source was CD4+ T cells sorted from blood, collected at week 24, from a patient treated with tofacitinib. Receptors were obtained from a human donor with alopecia areata. Both conserved end residues are part of each CDR3. A D gene is named only where the DNA matches it firmly. Part of the rows lack a size; the others show once, few, many or a class for expanded clones.

d_call: TRBD1
v_call: TRBV6-5
j_call: TRBJ1-2
clone_size: .
cdr3_nt: TGTGCCAGCAGACAGGGGGTTGCCTATGGCTACACCTTC
cdr3_aa: CASRQGVAYGYTF

d_call: .
v_call: TRBV5-1
j_call: TRBJ1-5
clone_size: .
cdr3_nt: TGCGCCAGCAGCTTTACAGGGACCGACAATCAGCCCCAGCATTTT
cdr3_aa: CASSFTGTDNQPQHF

d_call: TRBD1
v_call: TRBV29-1
j_call: TRBJ1-1
clone_size: .
cdr3_nt: TGCAGCGTTTCTCGGACAGGGGGCACTGAAGCTTTCTTT
cdr3_aa: CSVSRTGGTEAFF

d_call: .
v_call: TRBV4-1
j_call: TRBJ1-2
clone_size: .
cdr3_nt: TGCGCCAGCAGCCAAGAGAGGAGGGAGCCCGTCACCTTC
cdr3_aa: CASSQERREPVTF

d_call: .
v_call: TRBV30
j_call: TRBJ1-3
clone_size: .
cdr3_nt: TGTGCCTGGAGTCCCTCCCTCCACAGCTACTCTGGAAACACCATATATTTT
cdr3_aa: CAWSPSLHSYSGNTIYF

d_call: TRBD1
v_call: TRBV4-1
j_call: TRBJ1-4
clone_size: .
cdr3_nt: TGCGCCAGCAGCCAATCGGACAGGACTAATGAAAAACTGTTTTTT
cdr3_aa: CASSQSDRTNEKLFF

d_call: TRBD1
v_call: TRBV2
j_call: TRBJ2-2
clone_size: .
cdr3_nt: TGTGCCAGCAAAGCGGACAGGGGGTCCGGGGAGCTGTTTTTT
cdr3_aa: CASKADRGSGELFF

d_call: .
v_call: TRBV10-3
j_call: TRBJ2-3
clone_size: .
cdr3_nt: TGTGCCATCAGTGAAGCGAGATCTAGCACAGATACGCAGTATTTT
cdr3_aa: CAISEARSSTDTQYF

d_call: TRBD1
v_call: TRBV5-1
j_call: TRBJ2-7
clone_size: .
cdr3_nt: TGCGCCAGCAGCCTCCTGTATCGGGGACAGGGGTCCTACGAGCAGTACTTC
cdr3_aa: CASSLLYRGQGSYEQYF

d_call: .
v_call: TRBV7-2
j_call: TRBJ1-2
clone_size: .
cdr3_nt: TGTGCCTCCCTATCTCCGCCGGCGGGGGGCTACACCTTC
cdr3_aa: CASLSPPAGGYTF

d_call: .
v_call: TRBV6-6
j_call: TRBJ2-6
clone_size: few
cdr3_nt: TGTGCCAGCAGTTATCTACAAGGTCCTGGGGCCAACGTCCTGACTTTC
cdr3_aa: CASSYLQGPGANVLTF

d_call: .
v_call: TRBV29-1
j_call: TRBJ2-3
clone_size: few
cdr3_nt: TGCAGCGGCCGGGTTGGTTCGGGGGATACGCAGTATTTT
cdr3_aa: CSGRVGSGDTQYF

d_call: .
v_call: TRBV30
j_call: TRBJ1-2
clone_size: .
cdr3_nt: TGTGCCTGGAGCTTAGGACAGAACTATGGCTACACCTTC
cdr3_aa: CAWSLGQNYGYTF

d_call: TRBD1
v_call: TRBV4-3
j_call: TRBJ1-2
clone_size: once
cdr3_nt: TGCGCCAGCAGCCAAGATTTGGGCAGGGGGTTTGGCTACACCTTC
cdr3_aa: CASSQDLGRGFGYTF

d_call: .
v_call: TRBV30
j_call: TRBJ1-5
clone_size: .
cdr3_nt: TGTGCCTGGAGTCCGACAGGCCCTAATCAGCCCCAGCATTTT
cdr3_aa: CAWSPTGPNQPQHF

d_call: TRBD2
v_call: TRBV14
j_call: TRBJ2-1
clone_size: few
cdr3_nt: TGTGCCAGCAGCCCCCAGCGGGATCTGTTCTTC
cdr3_aa: CASSPQRDLFF

d_call: .
v_call: TRBV2
j_call: TRBJ1-1
clone_size: .
cdr3_nt: TGTGCCAGCAGTTCGACGGACTCGTCGGGTGGCACTGAAGCTTTCTTT
cdr3_aa: CASSSTDSSGGTEAFF

d_call: .
v_call: TRBV29-1
j_call: TRBJ1-1
clone_size: .
cdr3_nt: TGCAGCGTAGACGACCCCGGACTATTAAACACTGAAGCTTTCTTT
cdr3_aa: CSVDDPGLLNTEAFF

d_call: .
v_call: TRBV10-3
j_call: TRBJ1-1
clone_size: .
cdr3_nt: TGTGCCATCAGTGAGCCCGGTGGCCCCAAGGGCACTGAAGCTTTCTTT
cdr3_aa: CAISEPGGPKGTEAFF

d_call: .
v_call: TRBV7-2
j_call: TRBJ1-2
clone_size: .
cdr3_nt: TGTGCCAGCAGCTTAGACCGGACCGTTAGTGGCTACACCTTC
cdr3_aa: CASSLDRTVSGYTF

d_call: .
v_call: TRBV4-1
j_call: TRBJ1-6
clone_size: .
cdr3_nt: TGCGCCAGCCGGGGCAGGGAGGGTTGGGATTCACCCCTCCACTTT
cdr3_aa: CASRGREGWDSPLHF

d_call: .
v_call: TRBV7-2
j_call: TRBJ1-2
clone_size: .
cdr3_nt: TGTGCCAGCAGCCAGTCGCCGCAGGAAGCCTATGGCTACACCTTC
cdr3_aa: CASSQSPQEAYGYTF

d_call: TRBD2
v_call: TRBV19
j_call: TRBJ2-5
clone_size: .
cdr3_nt: TGTGCCAGCAGTCCCAGGCTAGCGGAAGAGACCCAGTACTTC
cdr3_aa: CASSPRLAEETQYF

d_call: TRBD1
v_call: TRBV9
j_call: TRBJ1-2
clone_size: .
cdr3_nt: TGTGCCAGCAGCGTAGACGGGACAGACTATGGCTACACCTTC
cdr3_aa: CASSVDGTDYGYTF

d_call: .
v_call: TRBV7-2
j_call: TRBJ2-3
clone_size: .
cdr3_nt: TGTGCCAGCAGCCCCCCCCCGGTCACAGATACGCAGTATTTT
cdr3_aa: CASSPPPVTDTQYF

d_call: TRBD1
v_call: TRBV7-9
j_call: TRBJ2-3
clone_size: many
cdr3_nt: TGTGCCAGCAGCCCCGGCTGGGGACAGGGGTCCACAGATACGCAGTATTTT
cdr3_aa: CASSPGWGQGSTDTQYF

d_call: .
v_call: TRBV5-1
j_call: TRBJ2-3
clone_size: few
cdr3_nt: TGCGCCAGCAGCTTGTTCCGGGGCCAGGGGAAAGGTACGCAGTATTTT
cdr3_aa: CASSLFRGQGKGTQYF

d_call: .
v_call: TRBV5-1
j_call: TRBJ2-2
clone_size: .
cdr3_nt: TGCGCCAGCAGCTTGGGGGAGGGACAGACGAACACCGGGGAGCTGTTTTTT
cdr3_aa: CASSLGEGQTNTGELFF

d_call: .
v_call: TRBV9
j_call: TRBJ2-5
clone_size: .
cdr3_nt: TGTGCCAGCAGCGTCTCTGCCGGGGACGGGGAGACCCAGTACTTC
cdr3_aa: CASSVSAGDGETQYF

d_call: .
v_call: TRBV21-1
j_call: TRBJ2-7
clone_size: .
cdr3_nt: TGTGCCAGCAGCAAAGATAGGAACAGGGGAAACTACGAGCAGTACTTC
cdr3_aa: CASSKDRNRGNYEQYF

d_call: TRBD1
v_call: TRBV15
j_call: TRBJ2-4
clone_size: .
cdr3_nt: TGTGCCACCAGCAAACGGACAGGGACTCTAGCCAAAAACATTCAGTACTTC
cdr3_aa: CATSKRTGTLAKNIQYF

d_call: .
v_call: TRBV19
j_call: TRBJ2-5
clone_size: .
cdr3_nt: TGTGCCAGTAGTATAGCCAGCCGGGAGACCCAGTACTTC
cdr3_aa: CASSIASRETQYF

d_call: .
v_call: TRBV29-1
j_call: TRBJ2-3
clone_size: few
cdr3_nt: TGCAGCGTTTCATGGCGGGGGCGAAGCACAGATACGCAGTATTTT
cdr3_aa: CSVSWRGRSTDTQYF

d_call: .
v_call: TRBV5-1
j_call: TRBJ1-5
clone_size: .
cdr3_nt: TGCGCCAGCAGCTTGGAAGGGGGTCAGCCCCAGCATTTT
cdr3_aa: CASSLEGGQPQHF

d_call: .
v_call: TRBV5-1
j_call: TRBJ2-1
clone_size: .
cdr3_nt: TGCGCCAGCAGCCCGGGGGTGGGTGAGCAGTTCTTC
cdr3_aa: CASSPGVGEQFF

d_call: .
v_call: TRBV4-3
j_call: TRBJ1-6
clone_size: few
cdr3_nt: TGCGCCAGCAGCCAACGGCCGGGTTCCAATTCACCCCTCCACTTT
cdr3_aa: CASSQRPGSNSPLHF

d_call: .
v_call: TRBV5-1
j_call: TRBJ1-2
clone_size: .
cdr3_nt: TGCGCCAGCAGCTTGCAAATGACCCCGACGGATAGGGAAGGCTACACCTTC
cdr3_aa: CASSLQMTPTDREGYTF

d_call: TRBD2
v_call: TRBV11-1
j_call: TRBJ2-5
clone_size: .
cdr3_nt: TGTGCCAGCAGCGCCAGCGGGGGCCCAGGGACCCAGTACTTC
cdr3_aa: CASSASGGPGTQYF

d_call: .
v_call: TRBV7-2
j_call: TRBJ2-3
clone_size: .
cdr3_nt: TGTGCCAGCAGCACGCCGGCAGGGCGCACAGATACGCAGTATTTT
cdr3_aa: CASSTPAGRTDTQYF

d_call: .
v_call: TRBV2
j_call: TRBJ1-1
clone_size: .
cdr3_nt: TGTGCCAGCAGGGTACAGCGCAACACTGAAGCTTTCTTT
cdr3_aa: CASRVQRNTEAFF